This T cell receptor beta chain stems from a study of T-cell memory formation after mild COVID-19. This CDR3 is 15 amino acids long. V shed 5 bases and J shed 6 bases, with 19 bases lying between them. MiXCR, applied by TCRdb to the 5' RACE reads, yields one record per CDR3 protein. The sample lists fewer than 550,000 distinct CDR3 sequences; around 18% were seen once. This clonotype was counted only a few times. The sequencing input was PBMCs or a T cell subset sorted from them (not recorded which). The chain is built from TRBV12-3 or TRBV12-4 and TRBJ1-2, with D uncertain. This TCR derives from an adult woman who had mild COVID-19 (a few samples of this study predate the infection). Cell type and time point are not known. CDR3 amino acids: CASSLPSVGPDGYTF. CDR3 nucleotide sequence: TGTGCCAGCAGTCTCCCTTCGGTCGGTCCGGATGGCTACACCTTC.